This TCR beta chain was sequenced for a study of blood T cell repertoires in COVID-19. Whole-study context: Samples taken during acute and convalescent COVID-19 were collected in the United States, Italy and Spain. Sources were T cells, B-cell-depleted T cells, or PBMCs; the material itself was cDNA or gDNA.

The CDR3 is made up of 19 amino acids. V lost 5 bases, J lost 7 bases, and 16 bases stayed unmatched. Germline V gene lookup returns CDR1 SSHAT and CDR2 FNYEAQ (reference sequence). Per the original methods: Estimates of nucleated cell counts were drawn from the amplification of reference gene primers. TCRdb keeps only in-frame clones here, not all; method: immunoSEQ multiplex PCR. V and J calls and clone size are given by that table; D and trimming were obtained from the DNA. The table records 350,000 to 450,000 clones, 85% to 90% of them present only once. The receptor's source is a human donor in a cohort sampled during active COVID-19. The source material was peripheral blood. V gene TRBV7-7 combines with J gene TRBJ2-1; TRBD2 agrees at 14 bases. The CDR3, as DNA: TGTGCCAGCAGCCTTCGACTAGCGGGAGGGCCGGGCCCCTGGAATGAGCAGTTCTTC. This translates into CASSLRLAGGPGPWNEQFF.